This T cell receptor beta chain came from a study of technical replicates of blood from several donors. Clones were sequenced by immunoSEQ multiplex PCR, and TCRdb holds only the in-frame ones, with some missing. The sample lists fewer than 80,000 clones, 89% seen once, with about 5% in the top ten. This clone was counted only a few times. The CDR3 consists of 14 residues. Germline V lookup: CDR1 GTSNPN, CDR2 SVGIG (reference sequence). V was shortened by 4 bases and J by 2 bases, with 11 bases between the two germline ends. This sequence joins TRBV30 and TRBJ1-4, with D tentatively TRBD1 (5 bases). Sequencing input: PBMCs. This TCR derives from a human donor in good health. Some clones in this sample may be carry-over from other donors' samples. The chain's CDR3 is CAWKKQETNEKLFF. CDR3 nucleotide sequence: TGTGCCTGGAAAAAACAGGAGACTAATGAAAAACTGTTTTTT.